The next 30 T cell receptor beta chains were all read from a single sample in a study of T cells in tuberculosis. Sequenced by immunoSEQ multiplex PCR; TCRdb stores in-frame clones only, minus some. This table holds approximately 59,000 clones, around 90% found once. Thawed, overnight-rested PBMC were stained with GMM-loaded CD1B tetramer, viability dye and anti-CD3, then sorted. C32 glucose monomycolate from Rhodococcus equi was loaded onto the CD1B tetramers. Material: CD1b-GMM tetramer-negative cells sorted from PBMCs. The receptors here all came from an adult woman with latent tuberculosis.

The J gene is TRBJ2-5, the V gene TRBV15; no clear D gene. The germline CDR1 and CDR2 sequences are LNHNV and YYDKDF (reference sequence). The V end lost 0 bases, the J end lost 4 bases, and 12 bases lay between the germline ends. The length of the CDR3 is 15 residues. Here the CDR3 reads CATSRDSISRETQYF. CDR3 in DNA: TGTGCCACCAGCAGAGATTCGATTTCTAGAGAGACCCAGTACTTC.

The chain uses TRBV7-9 and TRBJ2-3; no reliable D call. V lost 2 bases and J lost 4, with 7 bases in between. The germline gives CDR1 SEHNR, CDR2 FQNEAQ (reference sequence). This CDR3 has 13 amino acids. CDR3 sequence: CASSLIFADTQYF. The CDR3 nucleotides read TGTGCCAGCAGCTTAATCTTCGCAGATACGCAGTATTTT.

This clone was found a few times. The chain is built from TRBV7-9 and TRBJ2-7; tentatively, D is TRBD1 (5 bases). Trimming cost V 5 bases and J 3 bases, with 14 bases left between them. This CDR3 is built from 14 residues. Germline CDR1 reads SEHNR; CDR2 reads FQNEAQ (reference sequence). CDR3: CASSPRAGNYEQYF. In nucleotides, the CDR3 is TGTGCCAGCAGCCCAAGAGCAGGGAACTACGAGCAGTACTTC. The entire variable domain, with the rest obtained from reference TRBV7-9 and TRBJ2-7, is as follows: DTGVSQNPRHKITKRGQNVTFRCDPISEHNRLYWYRQTLGQGPEFLTYFQNEAQLEKSRLLSDRFSAERPKGSFSTLEIQRTEQGDSAMYLCASSPRAGNYEQYFGPGTRLTVT.

Regarding this clone: The DNA is left out, because the CDR3 cannot be placed on it with certainty; the CDR3 is given as TCRdb lists it. V gene TRBV15 combines with J gene TRBJ2-2; TRBD1 is the table's D call, not checked against the DNA. Germline-derived CDR1 and CDR2 are LNHNV and YYDKDF (reference sequence). The CDR3 is 17 amino acids long, termini counted. The CDR3 reads CATSRDLQGFGAGELFF.

The chain combines TRBV10-3 with TRBJ1-2, with D unclear. The CDR3 sequence is 17 residues long. V was trimmed by 0 bases and J by 6 bases, leaving 20 bases between them. CDR1 is ENHRY and CDR2 is SYGVKD in the germline V gene. The chain's CDR3 is CAISESRMVQNRNGYTF. In DNA, the CDR3 is TGTGCCATCAGTGAGTCTAGGATGGTACAGAATAGGAATGGCTACACCTTC.

The V gene is TRBV28, the J gene TRBJ1-2; no reliable D call. In germline, CDR1 is MDHEN, CDR2 SYDVKM. The CDR3 extends over 14 amino acids. The ends were cut back, 6 bases at V and 4 bases at J, with 15 bases in the middle. CDR3 DNA: TGTGCCAGCAGCTCGGGGTCGCTGATCTATGGCTACACCTTC. It codes for CASSSGSLIYGYTF.

The V call is TRBV11-3, the J call TRBJ1-3, with D maybe TRBD1 (5 bases). Trimming cost V 5 bases and J 4 bases, with 12 bases left between them. The CDR3 has 14 amino acids. From germline, CDR1 is SGHNT and CDR2 YENEEA. The CDR3 protein is CASSPDRVGNTIYF. The CDR3 coding sequence is TGTGCCAGCAGCCCTGACAGAGTCGGAAACACCATATATTTT.

The chain uses TRBV7-9 and TRBJ2-3, with TRBD1 matching over 7 bases. The junction had 9 bases not matched to a gene; V was cut back by 6 bases and J by 3 bases. The germline CDR1 and CDR2 sequences are SEHNR and FQNEAQ (reference sequence). The CDR3 sequence is 15 residues long. CDR3 region: CASSYRDRGTDTQYF. The CDR3 nucleotides are TGTGCCAGCAGTTACCGGGACAGAGGGACAGATACGCAGTATTTT.

This sequence joins TRBV7-8 and TRBJ1-1, with TRBD1 as a possible D gene (6 bases). V was cut by 6 bases and J by 7 bases, with 15 bases left in between. CDR1 is SGHVS, CDR2 FQNEAQ, per germline. The CDR3 loop spans 13 amino acids. In DNA form, the CDR3 reads TGTGCCAGCAGTTACAGGGTGACAGGTGAAGCTTTCTTT. Encoded protein: CASSYRVTGEAFF. The full variable domain, rest sourced from reference TRBV7-8 and TRBJ1-1, is GAGVSQSPRYKVAKRGQDVALRCDPISGHVSLFWYQQALGQGPEFLTYFQNEAQLDKSGLPSDRFFAERPEGSVSTLKIQRTQQEDSAVYLCASSYRVTGEAFFGQGTRLTVV.

The genes are TRBV5-4 and TRBJ1-2; TRBD1 agrees at 7 bases. This CDR3 has 16 amino acids. Germline loops: CDR1 SGHNT, CDR2 YYREEE (reference sequence). V was pared by 0 bases and J by 5 bases, with 10 bases of the junction left unmatched. CDR3 sequence (DNA): TGTGCCAGCAGCTTGGAGGGGACAGCCGGAGGTTATGGCTACACCTTC. Its translation is CASSLEGTAGGYGYTF. The full variable domain, with the rest looked up from reference TRBV5-4 and TRBJ1-2, is ETGVTQSPTHLIKTRGQQVTLRCSSQSGHNTVSWYQQALGQGPQFIFQYYREEENGRGNFPPRFSGLQFPNYSSELNVNALELDDSALYLCASSLEGTAGGYGYTFGSGTRLTVV.

The gene calls are TRBV27 and TRBJ2-7, with D perhaps TRBD2 (5 bases). The CDR3 loop spans 13 amino acids. Germline CDR1 MNHEY, CDR2 SMNVEV (reference sequence). V dropped 2 bases and J dropped 3 bases, with 8 bases sitting between them. In nucleotides, the CDR3 is TGTGCCAGCAGTTTAAAACTAGGCTACGAGCAGTACTTC. Amino acids: CASSLKLGYEQYF.

This chain links TRBV10-3 with TRBJ1-3, with TRBD1 as a possible D gene (6 bases). The V end lost 6 bases, the J end lost 1 base, and 10 bases lay between the germline ends. The CDR3 contains 14 residues. Germline CDR1 ENHRY, CDR2 SYGVKD. The CDR3 nucleotides read TGTGCCATCAGAGAGGGGACATCTGGAAACACCATATATTTT. Residues: CAIREGTSGNTIYF.

The CDR3 here is CASSFKKFLAGANSQETQYF. The CDR3 DNA follows: TGCGCCAGCAGCTTTAAAAAGTTTCTAGCGGGGGCGAACTCCCAAGAGACCCAGTACTTC. V gene TRBV5-1 combines with J gene TRBJ2-5, with 10 bases lining up with TRBD2. Germline V gives CDR1 SGHRS, CDR2 YFSETQ. The CDR3 contains 20 residues. V gave up 2 bases and J gave up 1 base; unmatched junction bases: 17. The variable domain in full, completed from reference TRBV5-1 and TRBJ2-5, reads KAGVTQTPRYLIKTRGQQVTLSCSPISGHRSVSWYQQTPGQGLQFLFEYFSETQRNKGNFPGRFSGRQFSNSRSEMNVSTLELGDSALYLCASSFKKFLAGANSQETQYFGPGTRLLVL.

A single count supports this clone. This chain connects TRBV4-3 to TRBJ2-6, with a tentative D call TRBD1 (5 bases). Deletions cut 0 bases from V and 7 bases from J, with 16 bases between. The germline V gene has CDR1 LGHNA and CDR2 YSLEER. The CDR3 is made up of 17 amino acids. In nucleotides, the CDR3 is TGCGCCAGCAGCCAAGATCCCGCAGGGCCAATTGCCAACGTCCTGACTTTC. This sequence encodes CASSQDPAGPIANVLTF.

CDR3 in amino acids: CASRISGPYWNTEAFF. CDR3 bases: TGTGCCAGCAGAATAAGTGGGCCCTACTGGAACACTGAAGCTTTCTTT. V is TRBV2 and J is TRBJ1-1; D is undetermined. The CDR3 runs 16 residues. V was shortened by 6 bases and J by 1 base, with 18 bases between the two germline ends. Germline values: CDR1 SNHLY, CDR2 FYNNEI.

The rearrangement joins TRBV7-9 to TRBJ1-2; D not certain. Per germline, CDR1 SEHNR and CDR2 FQNEAQ (reference sequence). The V end lost 6 bases, the J end lost 5 bases, and 10 bases lay between the germline ends. CDR3 length: 12 residues. The CDR3 DNA follows: TGTGCCAGCAGTATCGGGGAATATGGCTACACCTTC. It translates to CASSIGEYGYTF. The complete variable domain, with remaining parts taken from reference TRBV7-9 and TRBJ1-2, reads DTGVSQNPRHKITKRGQNVTFRCDPISEHNRLYWYRQTLGQGPEFLTYFQNEAQLEKSRLLSDRFSAERPKGSFSTLEIQRTEQGDSAMYLCASSIGEYGYTFGSGTRLTVV.

This rearrangement joins TRBV30 to TRBJ2-7; D perhaps matches TRBD2 (7 bases). The CDR3 is 14 residues long. V was clipped by 0 bases and J by 3 bases, with 12 bases between them. Germline-derived CDR1 and CDR2 are GTSNPN and SVGIG (reference sequence). The CDR3 nucleotides read TGTGCCTGGAGTGTACCCGGGGGGCTCTACGAGCAGTACTTC. Translated, it gives CAWSVPGGLYEQYF.

CDR3 protein: CAISAGGIGYNEQFF. As DNA, the CDR3 is TGTGCCATCAGTGCAGGGGGAATCGGCTACAATGAGCAGTTCTTC. The genes are TRBV10-3 and TRBJ2-1; TRBD1 matches at 7 bases. The CDR3 extends over 15 amino acids. CDR1 and CDR2 (germline): ENHRY, SYGVKD. J was trimmed by 3 bases and V by 4 bases; bases with no gene match: 6.

V gene TRBV5-1 combines with J gene TRBJ2-1; the match to TRBD1 covers 10 bases. This CDR3 is 15 amino acids long. In germline, CDR1 is SGHRS, CDR2 YFSETQ. Trimming removed 6 bases from V and 4 bases from J; junction bases left unmatched: 7. The CDR3 DNA reads as TGCGCCAGCACGGCCCTGGGACAGGGGTACAATGAGCAGTTCTTC. Translation gives CASTALGQGYNEQFF.

This chain joins TRBV14 and TRBJ2-1; 7 bases line up with TRBD2. V shed 4 bases, J shed 7 bases, and the junction held 7 bases outside the gene matches. Per germline, CDR1 SGHDN and CDR2 FVKESK. The CDR3 consists of 14 residues. The CDR3: CASSRRGVGNEQFF. In DNA, the CDR3 is TGTGCCAGCAGCCGCCGGGGGGTTGGGAATGAGCAGTTCTTC.

This sequence joins TRBV7-3 and TRBJ2-1; the D gene is possibly TRBD2 (5 bases). This CDR3 has 14 amino acids. V lost 2 bases and J lost 3, with 8 bases in between. Germline-derived CDR1 and CDR2 are SGHTA and FQGTGA. DNA for the CDR3: TGTGCCAGCAGCTTAGGTGGACTCTACAATGAGCAGTTCTTC. It codes for CASSLGGLYNEQFF. Drawing the rest from reference TRBV7-3 and TRBJ2-1, the complete variable domain is GAGVSQTPSNKVTEKGKYVELRCDPISGHTALYWYRQSLGQGPEFLIYFQGTGAADDSGLPNDRFFAVRPEGSVSTLKIQRTERGDSAVYLCASSLGGLYNEQFFGPGTRLTVL.

This chain uses TRBV9 with TRBJ2-1; the match to TRBD2 covers 8 bases. Germline CDR1 SGDLS, CDR2 YYNGEE. CDR3 length: 16 residues. V shed 4 bases and J 2 bases; nucleotides not matched to a gene: 8. The CDR3: CASSIRGGFAYNEQFF. DNA for the CDR3: TGTGCCAGCAGCATACGGGGGGGTTTTGCCTACAATGAGCAGTTCTTC.

The rearrangement joins TRBV7-9 to TRBJ1-1, with 10 bases that match TRBD1. CDR3 length: 14 amino acids. Germline-derived CDR1 and CDR2 are SEHNR and FQNEAQ (reference sequence). V trimming: 4 bases; J trimming: 2 bases; junction bases outside the gene matches: 1. In DNA form, the CDR3 reads TGTGCCAGCAGCTGGGACAGGGGAAACACTGAAGCTTTCTTT. It codes for CASSWDRGNTEAFF.

The chain carries TRBV10-3 and TRBJ1-1, with D possibly being TRBD1 (5 bases). The V end lost 3 bases, the J end lost 3 bases, and 11 bases lay between the germline ends. The CDR3 contains 14 residues. Germline V gene sequence: CDR1 ENHRY, CDR2 SYGVKD. CDR3 amino acids: CAISDPGRDTEAFF. CDR3 in DNA: TGTGCCATCAGTGACCCAGGGAGGGACACTGAAGCTTTCTTT.

This clone was picked up one time. The V call is TRBV27, the J call TRBJ1-2; D is uncertain. Germline V lookup: CDR1 MNHEY, CDR2 SMNVEV (reference sequence). The V and J ends lost 3 bases and 4 bases respectively, with 12 bases between them. The CDR3 covers 14 residues. Here the CDR3 reads CASSFLEGGYGYTF. DNA of the CDR3: TGTGCCAGCAGTTTTTTGGAGGGAGGCTATGGCTACACCTTC.

The chain joins TRBV18 to TRBJ1-2; no clear D. Trimming left V 0 bases short and J 6 bases short, with 14 bases between. CDR1 is KGHSH and CDR2 is LQKENI in the germline V gene. This CDR3 is built from 15 residues. The CDR3 sequence: CASSPPSTPFNGYTF. The CDR3 region has the DNA TGTGCCAGCTCACCACCGAGCACCCCATTTAATGGCTACACCTTC.

V and J are TRBV19 and TRBJ1-2, with D tentatively TRBD1 (5 bases). V lost 1 base and J lost 1, with 19 bases in between. Germline V gene sequence: CDR1 LNHDA, CDR2 SQIVND (reference sequence). The CDR3 has 18 residues. The CDR3 protein is CASSIGQGRALFNYGYTF. The CDR3 bases are TGTGCCAGTAGTATAGGTCAGGGAAGGGCCTTATTTAACTATGGCTACACCTTC.

The CDR3 DNA reads TGTGCCAGCAGGAGGACTAGCGGGAGTATCAACGAGCAGTACTTC. Protein: CASRRTSGSINEQYF. V usage is TRBV27 and J usage is TRBJ2-7; 13 bases align to TRBD2. In germline, CDR1 is MNHEY, CDR2 SMNVEV (reference sequence). The CDR3 length is 15 residues. V lost 6 bases and J lost 5; bases outside the gene matches: 7.

This chain links TRBV14 with TRBJ2-3; 7 bases align to TRBD1. The CDR3 sequence is 16 residues long. In germline, CDR1 is SGHDN, CDR2 FVKESK. Trimming removed 6 bases from V and 2 bases from J; junction bases left unmatched: 11. CDR3 DNA sequence: TGTGCCAGCAGTCCCATGTCGGGACAGTTCACAGATACGCAGTATTTT. This sequence encodes CASSPMSGQFTDTQYF.

This rearrangement joins TRBV27 to TRBJ2-2; a possible D gene is TRBD2 (6 bases). CDR1 MNHEY and CDR2 SMNVEV come from the germline V gene (reference sequence). V lost 0 bases to trimming and J lost 4 bases, with 6 bases between them. This CDR3 spans 14 amino acids. In DNA, the CDR3 is TGTGCCAGCAGTTTATCGGGAGGCACCGGGGAGCTGTTTTTT. As protein: CASSLSGGTGELFF.